Below are 30 T cell receptor beta chains sequenced from a single sample in a study of T cell responses to AZD1222 COVID-19 vaccine (dated by TCRdb to about 2021). The label giving this sample's time point can be read as: about 28 days (+/-7) after the second vaccine dose. The library was made by the immunoSEQ multiplex PCR assay. In its TCRdb copy, this immuneACCESS table keeps in-frame sequences only and misses some clones. Where compared with another copy, unresolved V genes explain less than half of these, and the others have no known cause. Counted in this sample were around 100,000 clones; approximately 90% of them appeared once. The top ten clonotypes cover almost 6.5% of the sample. Material: peripheral blood, obtained 28 days after the second AZD1222 dose. The receptors originated from an adult who received the AZD1222 COVID-19 vaccine.

The chain links TRBV5-8 to TRBJ2-7; D gene uncertain. V was trimmed by 4 bases and J by 2 bases, leaving 4 bases between them. Per the germline V gene, CDR1 is SGHTS and CDR2 is YDEGEE. The CDR3 sequence is 11 residues long. CDR3 DNA: TGTGCCAGCAGCACCGCCTACGAGCAGTACTTC. Amino acid sequence: CASSTAYEQYF.

The CDR3 spells CASSIEFLAGQMTGQPQHF. In DNA form, the CDR3 reads TGTGCCAGTAGTATAGAATTTTTGGCAGGGCAAATGACGGGGCAGCCCCAGCATTTT. The V and J genes are TRBV19 and TRBJ1-5, with D possibly TRBD1 on 5 matching bases. Per germline, CDR1 LNHDA and CDR2 SQIVND (reference sequence). The CDR3 loop spans 19 amino acids. Trimming took off 0 bases at V and 7 bases at J, with 25 bases between the two ends.

DNA for the CDR3: TGTGCCAGCAGTTACCGACAGGGCTTGGTTCAGCCCCAGCATTTT. This gives the protein CASSYRQGLVQPQHF. This rearrangement joins TRBV28 to TRBJ1-5; 7 nucleotides line up with TRBD1. CDR3 length: 15 residues. The germline CDR1 and CDR2 sequences are MDHEN and SYDVKM. V was pared by 4 bases and J by 6 bases, with 9 bases of the junction left unmatched.

The chain joins TRBV4-3 to TRBJ2-7, with TRBD2 matching 8 bases. This CDR3 contains 14 residues. J was trimmed by 5 bases and V by 0 bases; bases with no gene match: 3. CDR1 is LGHNA and CDR2 is YSLEER in the germline V gene. In nucleotides, the CDR3 is TGCGCCAGCAGCCAAGATCGGGGGGGAAACGAGCAGTACTTC. Amino acid sequence: CASSQDRGGNEQYF.

The chain couples TRBV7-9 to TRBJ1-2; maybe TRBD1 (6 bases). This CDR3 spans 13 amino acids. Germline assignment: CDR1 SEHNR and CDR2 FQNEAQ (reference sequence). The V end was cut by 5 bases, the J end by 6 bases, with 13 bases between. CDR3 region: CASSPGAGDGYTF. DNA of the CDR3: TGTGCCAGCAGCCCCGGGGCAGGGGATGGCTACACCTTC. The entire variable domain, with the rest obtained from reference TRBV7-9 and TRBJ1-2, is as follows: DTGVSQNPRHKITKRGQNVTFRCDPISEHNRLYWYRQTLGQGPEFLTYFQNEAQLEKSRLLSDRFSAERPKGSFSTLEIQRTEQGDSAMYLCASSPGAGDGYTFGSGTRLTVV.

The gene calls are TRBV5-1 and TRBJ2-6; D call uncertain. Deletions cut 2 bases from V and 2 bases from J, with 8 bases between. Per germline, CDR1 SGHRS and CDR2 YFSETQ. This CDR3 comprises 15 residues. The CDR3 protein is CASSFGTPGANVLTF. The CDR3 nucleotides read TGCGCCAGCAGCTTCGGCACCCCTGGGGCCAACGTCCTGACTTTC. The variable domain in full, with the rest retrieved from reference TRBV5-1 and TRBJ2-6, is KAGVTQTPRYLIKTRGQQVTLSCSPISGHRSVSWYQQTPGQGLQFLFEYFSETQRNKGNFPGRFSGRQFSNSRSEMNVSTLELGDSALYLCASSFGTPGANVLTFGAGSRLTVL.

V and J are TRBV19 and TRBJ2-1, with 10 nucleotides matching TRBD2. Germline V gene data show CDR1 as LNHDA and CDR2 as SQIVND (reference sequence). The J segment lost 5 bases and the V segment lost 5 bases, leaving 6 bases of the junction unmatched. The CDR3 loop spans 15 amino acids. CDR3 loop: CASSVSGGYNNEQFF. The CDR3 bases are TGTGCCAGTAGTGTTAGCGGGGGGTACAACAATGAGCAGTTCTTC.

This chain links TRBV10-3 with TRBJ1-2, with TRBD1 identical over 7 bases. CDR1 is ENHRY and CDR2 is SYGVKD in the germline V gene. This CDR3 region has 14 residues. V was clipped by 10 bases and J by 2 bases; unmatched bases: 10. CDR3 sequence: CATGEGAKNYGYTF. CDR3 DNA: TGTGCCACGGGGGAGGGGGCAAAGAACTATGGCTACACCTTC.

This chain uses TRBV20-1 with TRBJ1-2, with D maybe TRBD1 (6 bases). Trimming removed 3 bases from V and 7 bases from J, with 12 bases in between. This CDR3 is 12 amino acids long. CDR1 and CDR2 (germline): DFQATT, SNEGSKA (reference sequence). CDR3 DNA: TGCAGTGCTAGTGGGACACTGTCTGGCTACACCTTC. Translated: CSASGTLSGYTF.

The V call is TRBV11-2, the J call TRBJ2-5, with a weak D call TRBD2 (6 bases). This CDR3 is built from 13 residues. Trimming removed 8 bases at V and 0 bases at J, with 10 bases between. Germline CDR1 and CDR2: SGHAT and FQNNGV. CDR3: CASGSGDQETQYF. In DNA form, the CDR3 reads TGTGCCAGCGGTTCGGGAGACCAAGAGACCCAGTACTTC.

This clone was counted once. The V call is TRBV6-5, the J call TRBJ2-7, with D tentatively TRBD1 or TRBD2 (5 bases each). This CDR3 spans 14 amino acids. Germline V gene sequence: CDR1 MNHEY, CDR2 SVGAGI. V shed 6 bases and J shed 1 base, with 13 bases lying between them. The CDR3 region is CASSSGRTSYEQYF. CDR3 nucleotide sequence: TGTGCCAGCAGCAGCGGACGGACATCCTACGAGCAGTACTTC.

The CDR3 here is CASSPLGGMNTEAFF. CDR3 coding DNA: TGTGCCAGCTCACCACTCGGGGGCATGAACACTGAAGCTTTCTTT. The genes are TRBV18 and TRBJ1-1; possible D gene TRBD1, 6 bases. In germline, CDR1 is KGHSH, CDR2 LQKENI. V lost 1 base and J lost 0, with 9 bases in between. CDR3 length: 15 residues.

The V call is TRBV19, the J call TRBJ1-5, with D unresolved. CDR1 and CDR2 (germline): LNHDA, SQIVND (reference sequence). The CDR3 sequence is 13 residues long. V was trimmed by 4 bases and J by 5 bases, leaving 9 bases between them. The CDR3 bases are TGTGCCAGTAGTACCCAGGAACATCAGCCCCAGCATTTT. This sequence encodes CASSTQEHQPQHF.

This rearrangement joins TRBV7-2 to TRBJ1-4; D ambiguous. The V end was cut by 5 bases, the J end by 5 bases, with 18 bases between. Germline V gene data show CDR1 as SGHTA and CDR2 as FQGNSA. This CDR3 has 16 residues. The CDR3 bases are TGTGCCAGCAGCCCCTCCAACATTCGCCTAAATGAAAAACTGTTTTTT. It specifies CASSPSNIRLNEKLFF.

The V and J genes are TRBV18 and TRBJ1-5; maybe TRBD1 (5 bases). CDR1 is KGHSH, CDR2 LQKENI, per germline. The CDR3 is 13 residues long. V was pared by 6 bases and J by 9 bases, with 15 bases between. The CDR3 loop reads CASSGGDRWPQHF. The CDR3 region has the DNA TGTGCCAGCTCCGGGGGGGATCGGTGGCCCCAGCATTTT.

This chain links TRBV2 with TRBJ2-7; the D gene is possibly TRBD1 (7 bases). The CDR3 extends over 15 amino acids. Deletions cut 6 bases from V and 2 bases from J, with 17 bases between. Germline V gene lookup returns CDR1 SNHLY and CDR2 FYNNEI. CDR3 loop: CASSPGGSRTYEQYF. In DNA form, the CDR3 reads TGTGCCAGCAGCCCAGGGGGGTCGCGGACCTACGAGCAGTACTTC.

This chain uses TRBV28 with TRBJ1-5; no definite D call. The germline V and J ends were trimmed by 9 bases and 1 base, with 13 bases remaining between them. There are 14 residues in the CDR3. Germline CDR1 is MDHEN and CDR2 is SYDVKM. DNA of the CDR3: TGTGCCAGTCTACGGGCTATAAGCAATCAGCCCCAGCATTTT. This encodes CASLRAISNQPQHF.

This clone has only a few counts. The rearrangement links TRBV7-8 to TRBJ2-7, with 10 nucleotides matching TRBD1. The CDR3 is 13 amino acids. Germline loops: CDR1 SGHVS, CDR2 FQNEAQ. V trimming: 5 bases; J trimming: 7 bases; junction bases outside the gene matches: 5. The CDR3 loop is CASSIGQGGEQYF. DNA for the CDR3: TGTGCCAGCAGCATAGGACAGGGGGGGGAGCAGTACTTC.

The rearrangement uses TRBV10-3 and TRBJ1-3, with 7 bases fitting TRBD1. Looked up from germline, CDR1 is ENHRY and CDR2 is SYGVKD. The trim removed 2 bases at V and 1 base at J, leaving 5 bases unmatched. This CDR3 is built from 16 residues. CDR3 in DNA: TGTGCCATCAGTGAGCAGGCAGGGGGGTCTGGAAACACCATATATTTT. It specifies CAISEQAGGSGNTIYF.

This chain links TRBV7-9 with TRBJ1-1; D is perhaps TRBD1 (6 bases). CDR3 size: 15 residues. The germline CDR1 and CDR2 sequences are SEHNR and FQNEAQ (reference sequence). V lost 5 bases to trimming and J lost 2 bases, with 15 bases between them. CDR3 region: CASSLLRGLNTEAFF. The CDR3 bases are TGTGCCAGCAGCCTACTCAGGGGCCTTAACACTGAAGCTTTCTTT.

J is TRBJ1-3 and V is TRBV19, with 10 bases fitting TRBD1. V trimming: 6 bases; J trimming: 2 bases; junction bases outside the gene matches: 10. This CDR3 contains 17 residues. Germline CDR1 LNHDA, CDR2 SQIVND (reference sequence). DNA for the CDR3: TGTGCCAGTAGCAAGGACAGGGGGGGACCTCCTGGAAACACCATATATTTT. It translates to CASSKDRGGPPGNTIYF.

The CDR3 here is CASRTGSSYNSPLHF. CDR3 nucleotide sequence: TGTGCCAGCCGGACAGGGAGCTCCTATAATTCACCCCTCCACTTT. The chain combines TRBV6-5 with TRBJ1-6; 8 bases agree with TRBD1. Unmatched junction bases numbered 3, after V lost 8 bases and J lost 0 bases. The length of the CDR3 is 15 residues. CDR1 MNHEY and CDR2 SVGAGI come from the germline V gene.

The chain has TRBV5-1 and TRBJ1-6; tentative D call: TRBD1 (5 bases). Trimming took 2 bases from V and 13 from J, leaving 13 bases between them. Germline lookup yields CDR1 SGHRS and CDR2 YFSETQ. This CDR3 region has 13 residues. CDR3: CASSLTGVEPLHF. The CDR3 DNA reads as TGCGCCAGCAGCTTAACAGGAGTTGAGCCCCTCCACTTT. The full variable domain, with the rest looked up from reference TRBV5-1 and TRBJ1-6, is KAGVTQTPRYLIKTRGQQVTLSCSPISGHRSVSWYQQTPGQGLQFLFEYFSETQRNKGNFPGRFSGRQFSNSRSEMNVSTLELGDSALYLCASSLTGVEPLHFGNGTRLTVT.

This chain links TRBV7-8 with TRBJ1-6; tentatively, D is TRBD1 (5 bases). Per germline, CDR1 SGHVS and CDR2 FQNEAQ. The CDR3 is 15 residues long. Trimming removed 1 base at V and 7 bases at J, with 11 bases between. Here the CDR3 DNA reads TGTGCCAGCAGCTTAGGGCAGGGAGGAAATTCACCCCTCCACTTT. This codes for CASSLGQGGNSPLHF.

The rearrangement uses TRBV2 and TRBJ2-7; D not resolved. Germline CDR1 reads SNHLY; CDR2 reads FYNNEI. The V end was cut by 4 bases, the J end by 7 bases, with 17 bases between. The CDR3 has 14 residues. CDR3 sequence: CASSVVTATGEQYF. CDR3 coding DNA: TGTGCCAGCAGTGTGGTAACGGCGACGGGTGAGCAGTACTTC.

This chain connects TRBV29-1 to TRBJ1-2, with D tentatively TRBD1 (6 bases). This CDR3 spans 13 amino acids. Germline CDR1 reads SQVTM; CDR2 reads ANQGSEA. Trimming stripped 0 bases from V and 4 bases from J, with 9 bases between. CDR3 sequence: CSVEDGGSYGYTF. In nucleotides, the CDR3 is TGCAGCGTTGAAGATGGGGGCTCCTATGGCTACACCTTC. Drawing the rest from reference TRBV29-1 and TRBJ1-2, the complete variable domain is SAVISQKPSRDICQRGTSLTIQCQVDSQVTMMFWYRQQPGQSLTLIATANQGSEATYESGFVIDKFPISRPNLTFSTLTVSNMSPEDSSIYLCSVEDGGSYGYTFGSGTRLTVV.

The CDR3 region is CASSLVTGGTSVYGYTF. In DNA, the CDR3 is TGTGCCAGCAGCTTAGTGACAGGGGGCACCTCGGTCTATGGCTACACCTTC. V gene TRBV7-8 combines with J gene TRBJ1-2; TRBD1 agrees at 10 bases. This CDR3 is built from 17 residues. Trimming took 1 base from V and 4 from J; bases not matched to a gene: 9. Germline V CDR1 and CDR2: SGHVS, FQNEAQ. The entire variable domain, with the rest obtained from reference TRBV7-8 and TRBJ1-2, is as follows: GAGVSQSPRYKVAKRGQDVALRCDPISGHVSLFWYQQALGQGPEFLTYFQNEAQLDKSGLPSDRFFAERPEGSVSTLKIQRTQQEDSAVYLCASSLVTGGTSVYGYTFGSGTRLTVV.

The V call is TRBV5-5, the J call TRBJ1-1; D is unclear. Looked up from germline, CDR1 is SGHKS and CDR2 is YYEKEE (reference sequence). V lost 2 bases and J 1 base, leaving 6 bases between the germline ends. The CDR3 spans 13 residues. CDR3 sequence reads: CASSLGSNTEAFF. CDR3 nucleotides: TGTGCCAGCAGCTTAGGGTCGAACACTGAAGCTTTCTTT.

The chain is built from TRBV11-2 and TRBJ2-7; D perhaps matches TRBD2 (7 bases). The CDR3 consists of 15 residues. Germline V gene data show CDR1 as SGHAT and CDR2 as FQNNGV. The ends were cut back, 3 bases at V and 2 bases at J, with 14 bases in the middle. The CDR3 DNA sequence: TGTGCCAGCAGCTTCGAGGCGGGGGCCCCCTACGAGCAGTACTTC. Protein: CASSFEAGAPYEQYF.

V and J are TRBV6-5 and TRBJ1-1; D may be TRBD1 (5 bases). V was cut by 9 bases and J by 1 base, with 15 bases left in between. Germline CDR1 and CDR2: MNHEY and SVGAGI. There are 14 residues in the CDR3. The DNA for the CDR3 is TGTGCCAGTAACCCTCTGGGGCGGAACACTGAAGCTTTCTTT. Translating it yields CASNPLGRNTEAFF.